One sample yielded the 10 T cell receptor beta chains listed below, sequenced in a study of T cell clones after liver transplantation. Here immunoSEQ multiplex PCR was the method, and the copy in TCRdb shows in-frame clones only, minus some. Among around 120,000 clones, roughly nine tenths were seen once, and the ten largest hold about 0.8%. The sequenced sample was CD4+ T cells from blood, obtained 12 months after liver transplant. The source is a human patient who received a liver transplant. Part of the T cell pool may stem from the graft donor.

The chain employs TRBV11-2 and TRBJ2-1; 10 bases agree with TRBD2. Germline-derived CDR1 and CDR2 are SGHAT and FQNNGV. The V gene end was trimmed by 3 bases and the J gene end by 7 bases; junction bases not matched to a gene: 12. This CDR3 region has 17 residues. For the CDR3, the DNA is TGTGCCAGCAGCTTTCGTCTAGCGGGAGCGGGGTTTAATGAGCAGTTCTTC. It specifies CASSFRLAGAGFNEQFF.

The chain is built from TRBV29-1 and TRBJ1-1; possibly TRBD1 for D (6 bases). Germline V lookup: CDR1 SQVTM, CDR2 ANQGSEA. V lost 3 bases, J lost 6 bases, and 11 bases lay in between. This CDR3 has 12 amino acids. The CDR3 sequence is CSVESGVAEAFF. The CDR3, as DNA: TGCAGCGTTGAGTCAGGGGTTGCTGAAGCTTTCTTT.

The V and J genes are TRBV6-1 and TRBJ1-1; perhaps TRBD1 as D (6 bases). The CDR3 has 14 residues. Germline values: CDR1 MNHNS, CDR2 SASEGT. The germline V and J ends were trimmed by 9 bases and 1 base, with 15 bases remaining between them. CDR3 nucleotides: TGTGCCAGTAACACACAGGGCGAGAACACTGAAGCTTTCTTT. This encodes CASNTQGENTEAFF.

The chain has TRBV7-2 and TRBJ2-1; 10 nucleotides match TRBD1. Looked up from germline, CDR1 is SGHTA and CDR2 is FQGNSA. The CDR3 loop spans 14 amino acids. V shed 5 bases and J 4 bases; nucleotides not matched to a gene: 2. CDR3 coding DNA: TGTGCCAGCAGCCGACAGGGGGCTTACAATGAGCAGTTCTTC. Residues: CASSRQGAYNEQFF.

This clone was seen just once. The genes are TRBV5-1 and TRBJ2-2, with 10 bases lining up with TRBD2. The CDR3 loop spans 17 amino acids. Trimming at V came to 4 bases and at J to 2 bases, leaving 8 bases not matched to a gene. CDR1 SGHRS and CDR2 YFSETQ come from the germline V gene. The CDR3 region is CASSMTSGPANTGELFF. The DNA of the CDR3 is TGCGCCAGCAGCATGACTAGCGGGCCAGCAAACACCGGGGAGCTGTTTTTT.

The chain is built from TRBV7-9 and TRBJ1-4; 8 positions agree with TRBD1. Looked up from germline, CDR1 is SEHNR and CDR2 is FQNEAQ (reference sequence). This CDR3 has 13 residues. V trimming: 4 bases; J trimming: 10 bases; junction bases outside the gene matches: 5. The CDR3 reads CASSYTGTGKLFF. The CDR3 DNA sequence: TGTGCCAGCAGCTATACCGGGACAGGAAAACTGTTTTTT. Variable domain in full (rest from reference TRBV7-9 and TRBJ1-4): DTGVSQNPRHKITKRGQNVTFRCDPISEHNRLYWYRQTLGQGPEFLTYFQNEAQLEKSRLLSDRFSAERPKGSFSTLEIQRTEQGDSAMYLCASSYTGTGKLFFGSGTQLSVL.

J is TRBJ1-3 and V is TRBV2; D gene uncertain. Trimming cost V 6 bases and J 0 bases, with 3 bases left between them. The CDR3 totals 12 residues. Per the germline V gene, CDR1 is SNHLY and CDR2 is FYNNEI. The CDR3 region is CASRHSGNTIYF. The CDR3 DNA follows: TGTGCCAGCAGGCACTCTGGAAACACCATATATTTT.

The genes are TRBV5-1 and TRBJ2-7, with 10 bases identical to TRBD1. The ends lost 3 bases at V and 3 bases at J; junction bases unmatched: 3. The CDR3 totals 14 residues. Germline CDR1 reads SGHRS; CDR2 reads YFSETQ. The CDR3, as DNA: TGCGCCAGCAGCTGGGGGGACAGGGGCTACGAGCAGTACTTC. As protein: CASSWGDRGYEQYF.

This rearrangement joins TRBV19 to TRBJ1-4, with D unclear. The CDR3 runs to 15 residues. Germline CDR1 LNHDA, CDR2 SQIVND (reference sequence). The ends were cut back, 6 bases at V and 7 bases at J, with 18 bases in the middle. The CDR3 loop is CASSRVQLPFEKLFF. CDR3 DNA sequence: TGTGCCAGTAGCCGGGTCCAATTACCTTTTGAAAAACTGTTTTTT.

The V call is TRBV4-1, the J call TRBJ2-5; maybe TRBD2 (6 bases). CDR1 and CDR2 from the germline V gene are MGHRA and YSYEKL. V was shortened by 0 bases and J by 4 bases, with 27 bases between the two germline ends. This CDR3 is 20 amino acids long. DNA for the CDR3: TGCGCCAGCAGCCAAGATTTAGTGGGAATCAGCGGAGGGGTTCGAGAGACCCAGTACTTC. It encodes CASSQDLVGISGGVRETQYF.